This T cell receptor (beta chain) stems from a study of identical twins. Study-level results: Zero-insertion analyses could be partly confounded by invariant MAIT and iNKT cells.

Via MiXCR, TCRdb re-called the 5' RACE reads, giving one row per CDR3 protein. Among 450,000 or so distinct CDR3 sequences listed, roughly a quarter were seen once. A word on this clonotype: Its target is not known.

The CDR3 is 18 residues long. Between the trimmed V and J ends, which lost 0 bases and 7 bases, there was a span of 22 bases. CDR1 and CDR2 (germline): MNHEY, SVGAGI. In addition, the sample was reused for a study of T cells expressing NK-cell markers. From that report: The TCR beta repertoires were obtained from sorted CD3+CD56+NKG2C+, CD3+CD56+NKG2C- and CD3+CD56-NKG2C+ T cells. Sorting in several experiments was restricted by an anti-gamma-delta TCR antibody to alpha-beta TCR T cells.

This TCR was sampled from a woman aged 18 to 35 in good health. This chain links TRBV6-5 with TRBJ1-3; D gene unclear. Source material: CD4+ T cells sorted from blood. Written as DNA, the CDR3 is TGTGCCAGCAGTTACTCGACTTACAACTCTTATTCCAGGAACACCATATATTTT. Translated: CASSYSTYNSYSRNTIYF.